This T cell receptor (beta chain) is from a study of cytomegalovirus exposure and HLA in healthy donors. General study findings and limits: Presence/absence analyses supposed approximately even sequencing depth among donors. Later analysis identified a missense DCLRE1C variant that was linked to TCR beta V- and J-gene trimming. An ancestry cluster, one associated with Asian ancestry, reportedly showed fewer N-insertions than the approximately 720-donor mean in a later analysis. In an earlier analysis, productive rearrangement rates for most beta V segments clustered near 87% or 30%.

Turning to this clone: The antigen remains unidentified.

Vbeta (60) and Jbeta (13) primers were used in the PCR. Some clones are missing from TCRdb's copy, which holds only in-frame ones; the method was immunoSEQ multiplex PCR. The table includes 85,000 to 100,000 clones, roughly four fifths detected once. This CDR3 is 12 amino acids long. Germline V gene data show CDR1 as SQVTM and CDR2 as ANQGSEA. The J segment lost 3 bases and the V segment lost 7 bases, leaving 4 bases of the junction unmatched. What was sequenced was PBMCs. The chain is built from TRBV29-1 and TRBJ2-3; TRBD1 matches at 7 bases. This TCR was recovered from a woman under 30 in good health and CMV-seropositive. This chain's CDR3 is CSADRETDTQYF. DNA of the CDR3: TGCAGCGCCGACAGGGAAACAGATACGCAGTATTTT.